These 10 T cell receptor beta chains were sequenced from one sample in a study of CD8 T cells in ankylosing spondylitis. TCRdb analysed the 5' RACE reads with MiXCR anew, one entry per CDR3 protein. In the table there are approximately 440,000 distinct CDR3 sequences, roughly 17% of which are singletons. Study-wide results and caveats: Among TCR beta sequences, a motif of several highly homologous variants appeared characteristic of ankylosing spondylitis blood.

No antigen has been identified for these receptors. The sample consisted of blood, either unsorted or a sorted T cell fraction (not recorded which). These receptors all stem from a male donor with ankylosing spondylitis.

This clonotype was counted between two and nine times. V usage is TRBV5-1 and J usage is TRBJ1-2; no clear D gene. This CDR3 region has 16 residues. Trimming shortened V by 0 bases and J by 1 base, and 13 bases separated the two germline ends. Per germline, CDR1 SGHRS and CDR2 YFSETQ. The CDR3 loop is CASSLGVEINNYGYTF. CDR3 in DNA: TGCGCCAGCAGCTTGGGGGTGGAAATAAATAACTATGGCTACACCTTC.

V and J are TRBV19 and TRBJ1-5; TRBD1 agrees at 7 bases. The CDR3 runs 16 residues. V lost 5 bases to trimming and J lost 1 base; unmatched junction nucleotides: 8. The germline V gene encodes CDR1 LNHDA and CDR2 SQIVND (reference sequence). The CDR3 nucleotides are TGTGCCAGTAGTGCTCGACAGGGCCGGAGCAATCAGCCCCAGCATTTT. This codes for CASSARQGRSNQPQHF.

The chain is built from TRBV28 and TRBJ2-7; 7 bases align to TRBD2. The CDR3 is made up of 15 amino acids. The germline CDR1 and CDR2 sequences are MDHEN and SYDVKM. Unmatched junction bases numbered 7, after V lost 5 bases and J lost 0 bases. CDR3 sequence (DNA): TGTGCCAGCAGTGCCCCCGGGACTATCTCCTACGAGCAGTACTTC. Amino acid sequence: CASSAPGTISYEQYF.

The chain is built from TRBV25-1 and TRBJ1-1, with a possible D match to TRBD1 (5 bases). V was shortened by 1 base and J by 4 bases, with 13 bases between the two germline ends. There are 15 residues in the CDR3. CDR1 and CDR2 (germline): MGHDK, SYGVNS. This CDR3 reads CASSESEGISTEAFF. The DNA for the CDR3 is TGTGCCAGCAGTGAATCTGAGGGGATTAGCACTGAAGCTTTCTTT.

This clonotype was observed a few times. The chain recombines TRBV5-1 with TRBJ1-2, with D uncertain. There are 12 residues in the CDR3. Germline V gene sequence: CDR1 SGHRS, CDR2 YFSETQ. Trimming removed 4 bases from V and 8 bases from J, with 12 bases in between. For the CDR3, the DNA is TGCGCCAGCAGCACGACCGTCGACGGCTACACCTTC. It specifies CASSTTVDGYTF.

This clonotype was seen more than once but under ten times. The CDR3 reads CASSSHYRVTGELFF. The DNA of the CDR3 is TGTGCCAGCAGCTCCCACTACAGAGTCACCGGGGAGCTGTTTTTT. The chain couples TRBV7-3 to TRBJ2-2; D is undetermined. V dropped 4 bases and J dropped 4 bases, with 13 bases sitting between them. The CDR3 consists of 15 residues. Germline V lookup: CDR1 SGHTA, CDR2 FQGTGA.

The chain employs TRBV11-2 and TRBJ2-1; 12 bases are shared with TRBD2. There are 15 residues in the CDR3. Germline CDR1 reads SGHAT; CDR2 reads FQNNGV. Losses at the gene ends were 9 bases for V and 5 bases for J; bases not matched to a gene: 8. The CDR3 reads CASCRLAGEHNEQFF. In DNA, the CDR3 is TGTGCCAGTTGTCGACTAGCGGGAGAGCACAATGAGCAGTTCTTC.

This clonotype has only a few counts. The V call is TRBV12-3 or TRBV12-4, the J call TRBJ2-5, with 10 positions matching TRBD1. Trimming took 6 bases from V and 5 from J; bases not matched to a gene: 6. The CDR3 is 14 amino acids. This chain's CDR3 is CASSLTGGPETQYF. In DNA, the CDR3 is TGTGCCAGCAGCCTGACAGGGGGCCCGGAGACCCAGTACTTC.

J is TRBJ1-1 and V is TRBV12-3 or TRBV12-4; D is perhaps TRBD1 (5 bases). This CDR3 contains 14 residues. V was clipped by 7 bases and J by 6 bases, with 18 bases between them. The CDR3 protein is CASTLWGGEAEAFF. CDR3 nucleotide sequence: TGTGCCAGCACCTTGTGGGGGGGGGAGGCTGAAGCTTTCTTT.

This clonotype has more than one count but fewer than ten. The chain carries TRBV5-1 and TRBJ1-1, with 7 bases lining up with TRBD1. The CDR3 loop spans 16 amino acids. Germline values: CDR1 SGHRS, CDR2 YFSETQ. The junction had 5 bases not matched to a gene; V was cut back by 0 bases and J by 0 bases. The CDR3: CASSLAGGGLNTEAFF. As DNA, the CDR3 is TGCGCCAGCAGCTTGGCAGGGGGGGGGCTGAACACTGAAGCTTTCTTT.